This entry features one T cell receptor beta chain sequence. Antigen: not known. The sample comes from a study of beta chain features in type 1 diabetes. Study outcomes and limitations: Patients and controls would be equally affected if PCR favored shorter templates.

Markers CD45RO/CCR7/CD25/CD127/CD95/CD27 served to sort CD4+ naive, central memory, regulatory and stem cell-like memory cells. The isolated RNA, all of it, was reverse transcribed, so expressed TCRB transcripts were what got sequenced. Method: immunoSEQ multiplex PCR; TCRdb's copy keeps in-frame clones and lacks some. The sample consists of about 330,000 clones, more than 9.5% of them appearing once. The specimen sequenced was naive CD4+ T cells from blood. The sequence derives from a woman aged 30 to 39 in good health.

The CDR3 loop reads CASSQWGTVSSGANVLTF. The CDR3 DNA follows: TGCGCCAGCAGCCAATGGGGGACAGTGAGCTCTGGGGCCAACGTCCTGACTTTC. The rearrangement links TRBV4-3 to TRBJ2-6, with 7 bases lining up with TRBD1. CDR3 length equals 18 residues. Trimming took 2 bases from V and 0 from J; bases not matched to a gene: 7. Germline CDR1 reads LGHNA; CDR2 reads YSLEER.